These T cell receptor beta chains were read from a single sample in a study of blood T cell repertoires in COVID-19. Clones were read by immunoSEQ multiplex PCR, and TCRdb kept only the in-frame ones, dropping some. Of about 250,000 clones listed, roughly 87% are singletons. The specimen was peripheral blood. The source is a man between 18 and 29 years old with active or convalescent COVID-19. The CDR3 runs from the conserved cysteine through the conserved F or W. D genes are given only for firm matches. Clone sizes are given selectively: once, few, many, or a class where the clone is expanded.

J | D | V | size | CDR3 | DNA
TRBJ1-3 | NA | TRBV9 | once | CASSVATTGHHSGNTIYF | TGTGCCAGCAGCGTAGCTACTACGGGACACCACTCTGGAAACACCATATATTTT
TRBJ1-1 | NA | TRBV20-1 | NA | CSASDVTGNTEAFF | TGCAGTGCTAGTGATGTTACGGGGAACACTGAAGCTTTCTTT
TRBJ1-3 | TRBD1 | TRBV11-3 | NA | CASSQGQGAPGNTIYF | TGTGCCAGCAGCCAAGGACAGGGGGCGCCCGGAAACACCATATATTTT
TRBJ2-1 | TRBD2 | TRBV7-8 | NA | CASSFRTSGSREQFF | TGTGCCAGCAGCTTCCGGACTAGCGGGAGTAGGGAGCAGTTCTTC
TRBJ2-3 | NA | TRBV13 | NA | CASSASPGESTDTQYF | TGTGCCAGCAGCGCCTCCCCTGGGGAGAGCACAGATACGCAGTATTTT
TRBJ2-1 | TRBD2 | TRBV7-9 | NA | CASSITRTSGLHNEQFF | TGTGCCAGCAGTATTACTAGGACTAGCGGCCTTCACAATGAGCAGTTCTTC
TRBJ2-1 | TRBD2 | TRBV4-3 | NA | CASSPSWTSGSNEQFF | TGCGCCAGCAGTCCCTCCTGGACTAGCGGGAGTAATGAGCAGTTCTTC
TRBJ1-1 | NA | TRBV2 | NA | CASRQGLNTEAFF | TGTGCCAGCAGACAGGGCTTGAACACTGAAGCTTTCTTT
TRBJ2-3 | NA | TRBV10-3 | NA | CAISGGPLGGTDTQYF | TGTGCCATCAGTGGGGGCCCCCTAGGTGGCACAGATACGCAGTATTTT
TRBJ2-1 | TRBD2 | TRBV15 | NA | CATSSPGTSGEEQFF | TGTGCCACCAGCTCACCCGGGACTAGCGGGGAGGAGCAGTTCTTC
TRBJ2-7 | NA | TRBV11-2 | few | CASSTGGEQYF | TGTGCCAGCAGCACCGGTGGCGAGCAGTACTTC
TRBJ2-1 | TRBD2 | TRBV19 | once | CASSITGTSGRGEQFF | TGTGCCAGTAGTATCACCGGGACTAGCGGGAGGGGTGAGCAGTTCTTC
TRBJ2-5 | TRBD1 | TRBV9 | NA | CASSVGGTEETQYF | TGTGCCAGCAGCGTAGGGGGGACAGAGGAGACCCAGTACTTC
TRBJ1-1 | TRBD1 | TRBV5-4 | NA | CASSPGQGQDTEAFF | TGTGCCAGCAGCCCCGGACAGGGGCAAGACACTGAAGCTTTCTTT
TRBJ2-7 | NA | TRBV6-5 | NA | CASSEEGGFYEQYF | TGTGCCAGCTCCGAAGAAGGGGGTTTCTACGAGCAGTACTTC
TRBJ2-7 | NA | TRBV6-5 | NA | CASGRGIYEQYF | TGTGCCAGCGGCAGGGGAATATACGAGCAGTACTTC
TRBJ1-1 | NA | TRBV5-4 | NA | CASNRPGVRNTEAFF | TGTGCCAGCAACAGACCAGGGGTTAGGAACACTGAAGCTTTCTTT
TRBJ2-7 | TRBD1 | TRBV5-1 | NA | CASSLDRGNEQYF | TGCGCCAGCAGCTTAGACAGGGGTAACGAGCAGTACTTC
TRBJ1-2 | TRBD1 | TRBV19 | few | CASSNLRGREDVGGYTF | TGTGCCAGTAGTAACCTCAGGGGGCGCGAGGACGTGGGTGGCTACACCTTC
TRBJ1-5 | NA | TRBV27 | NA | CASRSRQAPRQPQHF | TGTGCCAGCAGATCGCGACAGGCGCCTAGACAGCCCCAGCATTTT
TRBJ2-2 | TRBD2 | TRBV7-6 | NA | CASSLGTSGSPTGELFF | TGTGCCAGCAGCTTAGGGACTAGCGGGAGCCCCACCGGGGAGCTGTTTTTT
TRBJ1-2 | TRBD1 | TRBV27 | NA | CASSTTGGANGYTF | TGTGCCAGCAGTACCACAGGGGGGGCTAATGGCTACACCTTC
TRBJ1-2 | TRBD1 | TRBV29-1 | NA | CSVPSGDRDVNYGYTF | TGCAGCGTTCCCTCGGGTGACAGGGACGTTAACTATGGCTACACCTTC
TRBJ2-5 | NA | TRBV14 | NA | CASSRQYQETQYF | TGTGCCAGCAGCCGTCAGTACCAAGAGACCCAGTACTTC
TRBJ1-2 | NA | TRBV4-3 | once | CASSQEIQDYGYTF | TGCGCCAGCAGCCAAGAAATCCAGGACTATGGCTACACCTTC
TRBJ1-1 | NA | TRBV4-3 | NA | CASSQEGRGTEAFF | TGCGCCAGCAGCCAAGAGGGGAGGGGCACTGAAGCTTTCTTT
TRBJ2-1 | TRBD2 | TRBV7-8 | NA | CASSPGTSGAYNEQFF | TGTGCCAGCAGCCCTGGGACTAGCGGGGCTTACAATGAGCAGTTCTTC
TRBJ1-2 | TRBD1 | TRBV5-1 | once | CASSRGQDNYGYTF | TGCGCCAGCAGCCGTGGACAGGACAACTATGGCTACACCTTC
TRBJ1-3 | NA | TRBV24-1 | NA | CATSDSGTNSGNTIYF | TGTGCCACCAGTGATTCCGGGACAAACTCTGGAAACACCATATATTTT
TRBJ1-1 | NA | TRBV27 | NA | CASRRRKQGVVGWNTEAFF | TGTGCCAGCAGACGACGTAAACAGGGAGTTGTAGGATGGAACACTGAAGCTTTCTTT
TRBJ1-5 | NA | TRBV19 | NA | CASGHRDRSQHF | TGTGCCAGTGGCCACAGGGATAGGTCCCAGCATTTT
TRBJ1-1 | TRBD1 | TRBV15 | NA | CATSGTGFFRAFF | TGTGCCACCAGTGGGACAGGGTTCTTCAGGGCTTTCTTT
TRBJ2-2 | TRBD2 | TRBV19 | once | CAAGGRPTNTGELFF | TGTGCCGCGGGGGGGCGACCCACTAACACCGGGGAGCTGTTTTTT
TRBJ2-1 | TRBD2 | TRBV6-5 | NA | CASLGLAGGNEQFF | TGTGCCAGCCTTGGACTAGCGGGGGGGAATGAGCAGTTCTTC
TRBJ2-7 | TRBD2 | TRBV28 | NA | CASSPTSGRSDEQYF | TGTGCCAGCAGTCCGACTAGCGGGAGATCAGACGAGCAGTACTTC
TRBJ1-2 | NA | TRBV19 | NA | CASSPNYGYTF | TGTGCCAGTTCTCCTAACTATGGCTACACCTTC
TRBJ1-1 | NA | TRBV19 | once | CASSTGVRLMNTEAFF | TGTGCCAGTAGTACCGGGGTACGGCTCATGAACACTGAAGCTTTCTTT
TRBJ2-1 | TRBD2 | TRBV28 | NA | CASSLAGAYNEQFF | TGTGCCAGCAGTCTAGCGGGTGCTTACAATGAGCAGTTCTTC
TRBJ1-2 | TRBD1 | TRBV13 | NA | CASSPDRALGYGYTF | TGTGCCAGCAGCCCAGACAGGGCCCTAGGCTATGGCTACACCTTC
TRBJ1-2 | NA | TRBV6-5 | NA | CASSVTVNYGYTF | TGTGCCAGCAGCGTAACAGTGAACTATGGCTACACCTTC
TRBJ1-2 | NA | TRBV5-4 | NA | CASGNRTNYGYTF | TGTGCCAGCGGGAACAGGACGAACTATGGCTACACCTTC
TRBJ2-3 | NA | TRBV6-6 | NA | CASSVQDTQYF | TGTGCCAGCAGTGTACAAGATACGCAGTATTTT
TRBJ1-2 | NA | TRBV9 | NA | CASSVGWGGVSGGYTF | TGTGCCAGCAGCGTAGGTTGGGGCGGTGTTTCAGGTGGCTACACCTTC
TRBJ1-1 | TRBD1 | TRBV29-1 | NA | CSVPDRVLNTEAFF | TGCAGCGTGCCGGACAGGGTGTTGAACACTGAAGCTTTCTTT